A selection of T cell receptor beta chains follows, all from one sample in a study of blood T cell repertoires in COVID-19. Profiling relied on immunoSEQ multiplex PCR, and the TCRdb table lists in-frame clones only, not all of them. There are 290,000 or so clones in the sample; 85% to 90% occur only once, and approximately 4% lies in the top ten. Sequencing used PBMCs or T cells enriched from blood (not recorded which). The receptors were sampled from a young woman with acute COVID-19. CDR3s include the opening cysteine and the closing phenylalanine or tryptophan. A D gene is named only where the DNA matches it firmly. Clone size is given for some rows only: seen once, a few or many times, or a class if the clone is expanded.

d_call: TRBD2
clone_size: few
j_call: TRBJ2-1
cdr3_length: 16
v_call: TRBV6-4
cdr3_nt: TGTGCCAGCAGTGACGCGGACACGGGGGGTTACAATGAGCAGTTCTTC
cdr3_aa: CASSDADTGGYNEQFF

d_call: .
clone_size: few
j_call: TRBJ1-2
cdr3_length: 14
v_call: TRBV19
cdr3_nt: TGTGCCAGTAAAGGGGTAACAGGGACGGAAGGCTACACCTTC
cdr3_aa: CASKGVTGTEGYTF

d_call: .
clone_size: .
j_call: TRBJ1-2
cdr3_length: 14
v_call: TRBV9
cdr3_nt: TGTGCCAGCAGCGTAGGGGCGGGGAACTATGGCTACACCTTC
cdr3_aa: CASSVGAGNYGYTF

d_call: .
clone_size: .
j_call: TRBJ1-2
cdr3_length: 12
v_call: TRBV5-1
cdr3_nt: TGCGCCAGCAGCTTGGGGCCCCAGGGCTACACCTTC
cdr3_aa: CASSLGPQGYTF

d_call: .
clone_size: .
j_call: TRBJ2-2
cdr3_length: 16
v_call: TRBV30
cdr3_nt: TGTGCCTGGAAGAGATCCGGCCCAGGGTTGGCCGGGGAGCTGTTTTTT
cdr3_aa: CAWKRSGPGLAGELFF

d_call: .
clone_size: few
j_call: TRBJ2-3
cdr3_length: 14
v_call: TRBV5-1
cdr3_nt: TGCGCCAGCACCTGGGGCTATGGGACAGATACGCAGTATTTT
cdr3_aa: CASTWGYGTDTQYF

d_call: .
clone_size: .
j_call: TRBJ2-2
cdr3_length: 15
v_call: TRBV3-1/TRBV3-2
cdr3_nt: TGTGCCAGCAGCCAAGACACAGGTGGGGCCGGGGAGCTGTTTTTT
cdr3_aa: CASSQDTGGAGELFF

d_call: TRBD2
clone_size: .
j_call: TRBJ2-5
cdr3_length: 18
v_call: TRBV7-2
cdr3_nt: TGTGCCAGCAGCCCAATGGGCGTAGCGGGAGGAGGGCAAGAGACCCAGTACTTC
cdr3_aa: CASSPMGVAGGGQETQYF

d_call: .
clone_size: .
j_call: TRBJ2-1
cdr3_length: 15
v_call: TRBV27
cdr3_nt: TGTGCCAGCAGGGTTGGTGGTAGCTCCTACAATGAGCAGTTCTTC
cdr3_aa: CASRVGGSSYNEQFF

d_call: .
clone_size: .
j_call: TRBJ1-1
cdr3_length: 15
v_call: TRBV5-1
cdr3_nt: TGCGCCAGCAGCTCCACAGTCTACCTTAACACTGAAGCTTTCTTT
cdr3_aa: CASSSTVYLNTEAFF

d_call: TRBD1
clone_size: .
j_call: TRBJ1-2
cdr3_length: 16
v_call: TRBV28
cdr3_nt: TGTGCCAGCAGTTTGCTGACAGGGCGGTCTAACTATGGCTACACCTTC
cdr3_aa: CASSLLTGRSNYGYTF

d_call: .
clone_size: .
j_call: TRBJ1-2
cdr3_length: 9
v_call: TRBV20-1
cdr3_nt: TGCAGTGCTAGAGAGGCAGGGTCCTTC
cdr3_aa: CSAREAGSF

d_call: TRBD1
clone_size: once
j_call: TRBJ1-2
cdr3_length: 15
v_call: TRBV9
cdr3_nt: TGTGCCAGCAGCGGCCGGGACAGATTGGGGGATGGCTACACCTTC
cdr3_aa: CASSGRDRLGDGYTF

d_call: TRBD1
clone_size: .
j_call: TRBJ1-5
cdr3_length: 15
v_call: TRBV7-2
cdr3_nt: TGTGCCAGCAGCCTCGAAACAGGGGGTGGTCAGCCCCAGCATTTT
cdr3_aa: CASSLETGGGQPQHF

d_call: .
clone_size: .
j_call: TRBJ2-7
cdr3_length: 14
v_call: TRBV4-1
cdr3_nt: TGCGCCAGCAGCCCAGACATTCTAAAATACGAGCAGTACTTC
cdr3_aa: CASSPDILKYEQYF

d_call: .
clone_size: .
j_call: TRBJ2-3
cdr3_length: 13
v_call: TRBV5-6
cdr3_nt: TGTGCCAGCAGCGGCAGGGGCACAGATACGCAGTATTTT
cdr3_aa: CASSGRGTDTQYF

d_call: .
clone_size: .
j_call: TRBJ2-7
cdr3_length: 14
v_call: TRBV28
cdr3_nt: TGTGCCAGCAGGGTCATGGAGAGCTCCTACGAGCAGTACTTC
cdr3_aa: CASRVMESSYEQYF

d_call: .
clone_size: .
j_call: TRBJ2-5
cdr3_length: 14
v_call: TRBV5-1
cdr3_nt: TGCGCCAGCAGCTACCAACAGGGAGGGGAGACCCAGTACTTC
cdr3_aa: CASSYQQGGETQYF

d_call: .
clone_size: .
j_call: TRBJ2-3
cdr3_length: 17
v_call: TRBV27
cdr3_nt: TGTGCCAGCAGTTTATTCCCACTTGCGGCCGGCACAGATACGCAGTATTTT
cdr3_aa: CASSLFPLAAGTDTQYF

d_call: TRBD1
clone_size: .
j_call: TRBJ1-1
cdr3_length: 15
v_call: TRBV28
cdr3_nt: TGTGCCAGCAGTTATCCAGGGGGGATGAACACTGAAGCTTTCTTT
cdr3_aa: CASSYPGGMNTEAFF

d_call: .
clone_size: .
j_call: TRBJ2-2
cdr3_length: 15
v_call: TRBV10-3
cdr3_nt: TGTGCCATCAGTGGGCAGTTACTAGCCTCCGGGGAGCTGTTTTTT
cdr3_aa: CAISGQLLASGELFF

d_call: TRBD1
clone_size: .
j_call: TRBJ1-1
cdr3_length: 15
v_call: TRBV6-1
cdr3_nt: TGTGCCAGCAGTGAAGAGGACAGGGTGTTTGATGAAGCTTTCTTT
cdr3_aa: CASSEEDRVFDEAFF

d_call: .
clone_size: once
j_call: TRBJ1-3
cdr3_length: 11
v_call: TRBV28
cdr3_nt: TGTGCCAGCAGTTCTAGAAACACCATATATTTT
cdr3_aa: CASSSRNTIYF

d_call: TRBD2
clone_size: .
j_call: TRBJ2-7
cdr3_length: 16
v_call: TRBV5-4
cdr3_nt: TGTGCCAGCAGCCTTTCACTAGCGGGAAGCCCCTACGAGCAGTACTTC
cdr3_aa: CASSLSLAGSPYEQYF

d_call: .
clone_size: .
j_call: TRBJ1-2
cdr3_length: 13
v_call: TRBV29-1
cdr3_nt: TGCAGCGTTAGCTTGTCTACCGCCTATGGCTACACCTTC
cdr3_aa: CSVSLSTAYGYTF

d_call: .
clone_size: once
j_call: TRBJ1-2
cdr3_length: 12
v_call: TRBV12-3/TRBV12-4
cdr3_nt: TGTGCCAGCAGCCCTATAACCCGGGGCTACACCTTC
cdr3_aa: CASSPITRGYTF

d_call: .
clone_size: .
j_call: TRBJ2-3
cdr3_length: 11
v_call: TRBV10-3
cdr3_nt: TGTGCCATCACCTTAGCAGATACGCAGTATTTT
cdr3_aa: CAITLADTQYF

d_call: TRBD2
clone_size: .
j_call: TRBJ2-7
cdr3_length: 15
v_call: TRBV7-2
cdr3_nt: TGTGCCAGCAGCTTAGGTTTCCTAGCGGGGCGTGAGCAGTACTTC
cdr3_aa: CASSLGFLAGREQYF

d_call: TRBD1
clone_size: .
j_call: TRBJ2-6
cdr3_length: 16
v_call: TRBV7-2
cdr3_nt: TGTGCCAGCAGCTTGACAGGGGGAGCTGGGGCCAACGTCCTGACTTTC
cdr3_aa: CASSLTGGAGANVLTF

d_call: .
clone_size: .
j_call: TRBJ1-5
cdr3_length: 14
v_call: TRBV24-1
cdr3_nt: TGTGCCACCAGTGATGTGGACGGGAAGGAGCCCCAGCATTTT
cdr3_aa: CATSDVDGKEPQHF

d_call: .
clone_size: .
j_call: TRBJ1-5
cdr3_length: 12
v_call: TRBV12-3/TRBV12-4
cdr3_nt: TGTGCCAGCACAGGGGTTTATCAGCCCCAGCATTTT
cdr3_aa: CASTGVYQPQHF

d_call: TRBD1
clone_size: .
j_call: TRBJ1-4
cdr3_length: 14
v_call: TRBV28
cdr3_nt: TGTGCCAGCAGGGGGGACAGAACTGTGGAAAAACTGTTTTTT
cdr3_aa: CASRGDRTVEKLFF

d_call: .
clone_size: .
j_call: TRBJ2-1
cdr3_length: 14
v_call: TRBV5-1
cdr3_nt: TGCGCCAGCAGCCGGTCCCCAGGGGACGGCGAGCAGTTCTTC
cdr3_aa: CASSRSPGDGEQFF

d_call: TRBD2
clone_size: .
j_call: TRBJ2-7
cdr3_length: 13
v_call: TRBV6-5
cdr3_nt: TGTGCCGGCGGGGGGGCACCGGAGACCGAGCAGTACTTC
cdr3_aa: CAGGGAPETEQYF

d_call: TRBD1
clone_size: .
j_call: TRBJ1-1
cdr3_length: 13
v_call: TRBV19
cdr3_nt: TGTGCCAGTAGCCTAAACGCAGTGGGACAGGGTGAGTTT
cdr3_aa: CASSLNAVGQGEF

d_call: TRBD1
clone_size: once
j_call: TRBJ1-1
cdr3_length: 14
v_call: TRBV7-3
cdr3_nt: TGTGCCAGCAGCCCCGGGACAGTGGGTACTGAAGCTTTCTTT
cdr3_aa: CASSPGTVGTEAFF

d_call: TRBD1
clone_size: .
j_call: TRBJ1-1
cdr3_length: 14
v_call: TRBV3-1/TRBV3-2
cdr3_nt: TGTGCCAGCAGCCCAACAGGGGGGAACACTGAAGCTTTCTTT
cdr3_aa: CASSPTGGNTEAFF

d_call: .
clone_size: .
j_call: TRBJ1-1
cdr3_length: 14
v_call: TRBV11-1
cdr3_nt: TGTGCCAGCAGCCCCAGGGTAGGCAGCACTGAAGCTTTCTTT
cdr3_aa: CASSPRVGSTEAFF

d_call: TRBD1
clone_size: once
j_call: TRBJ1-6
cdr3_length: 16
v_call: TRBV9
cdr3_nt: TGTGCCAGCAGCGTAGAATCGGGACAGGGTTGGTCACCCCTCCACTTT
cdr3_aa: CASSVESGQGWSPLHF

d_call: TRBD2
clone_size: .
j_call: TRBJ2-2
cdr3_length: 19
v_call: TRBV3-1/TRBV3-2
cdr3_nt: TGTGCCAGCAGCCAAGATTTGCTAGCGGGAGTAACGGGCACCGGGGAGCTGTTTTTT
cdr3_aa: CASSQDLLAGVTGTGELFF

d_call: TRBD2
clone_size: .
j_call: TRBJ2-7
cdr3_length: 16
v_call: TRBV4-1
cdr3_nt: TGCGCCAGCAGCCAAGAGGGAACCGGGACTAGCTACGAGCAGTACTTC
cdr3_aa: CASSQEGTGTSYEQYF

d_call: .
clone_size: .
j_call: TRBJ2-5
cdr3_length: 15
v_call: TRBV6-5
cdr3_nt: TGTGCCAGCAGTTACGCGACTCCCCAGGGGGGGACCCAGTACTTC
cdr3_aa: CASSYATPQGGTQYF

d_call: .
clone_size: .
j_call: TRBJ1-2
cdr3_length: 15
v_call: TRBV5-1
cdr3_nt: TGCGCCAGCAGCCATGCAGGGGCGCCCAACTATGGCTACACCTTC
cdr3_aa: CASSHAGAPNYGYTF

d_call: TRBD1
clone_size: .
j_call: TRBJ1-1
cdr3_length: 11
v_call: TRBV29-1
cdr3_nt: TGCAGCGTCCGCGGACAGGGTGAAGCTTTCTTT
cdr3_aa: CSVRGQGEAFF

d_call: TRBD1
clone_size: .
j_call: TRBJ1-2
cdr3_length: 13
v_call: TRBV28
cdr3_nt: TGTGCCAGCAGTTCCAGGACAGGGTCTGGCTACACCTTC
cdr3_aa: CASSSRTGSGYTF

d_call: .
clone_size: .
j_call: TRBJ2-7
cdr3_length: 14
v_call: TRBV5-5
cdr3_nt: TGTGCCAGCAGCTCCCCGGGCCAGGGCTACGAGCAGTACTTC
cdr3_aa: CASSSPGQGYEQYF

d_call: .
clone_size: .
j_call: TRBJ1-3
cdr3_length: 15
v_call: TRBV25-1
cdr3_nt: TGTGCCAGCAGTGAACCGGCGGACTCTGGAAACACCATATATTTT
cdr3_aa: CASSEPADSGNTIYF

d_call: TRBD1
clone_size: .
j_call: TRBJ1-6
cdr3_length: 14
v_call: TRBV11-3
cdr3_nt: TGTGCCAGCAGCTTGCAGGGGGCCAATTCACCCCTCCACTTT
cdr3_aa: CASSLQGANSPLHF

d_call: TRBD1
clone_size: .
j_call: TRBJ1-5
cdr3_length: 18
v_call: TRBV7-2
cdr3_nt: TGTGCCAGCAGCTTAGGATGGACAGGTGGAGTAACCAATCAGCCCCAGCATTTT
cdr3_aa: CASSLGWTGGVTNQPQHF

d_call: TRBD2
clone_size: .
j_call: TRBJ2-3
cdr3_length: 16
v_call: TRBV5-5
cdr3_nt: TGTGCCAGCAGTTCGGGACTAGCGGGAGACACAGATACGCAGTATTTT
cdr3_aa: CASSSGLAGDTDTQYF

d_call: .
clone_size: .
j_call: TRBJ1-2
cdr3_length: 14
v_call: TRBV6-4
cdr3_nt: TGTGCCCGCCCGATTCCCTATCCTAACTATGGCTACACCTTC
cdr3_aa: CARPIPYPNYGYTF

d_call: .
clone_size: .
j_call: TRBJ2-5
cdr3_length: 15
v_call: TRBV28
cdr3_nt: TGTGCCAGCAGTTTCGGCAGCGGGTCCCAAGAGACCCAGTACTTC
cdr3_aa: CASSFGSGSQETQYF

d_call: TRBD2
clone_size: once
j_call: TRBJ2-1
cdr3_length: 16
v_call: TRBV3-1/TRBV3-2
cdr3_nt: TGTGCCAGCAGCCGTACTAGCGGGGCTTCCTACAATGAGCAGTTCTTC
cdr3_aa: CASSRTSGASYNEQFF

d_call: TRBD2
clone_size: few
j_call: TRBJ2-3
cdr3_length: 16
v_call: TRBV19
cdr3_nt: TGTGCCAGTAGACCTACTAGCGGGAGGGCCCAAGATACGCAGTATTTT
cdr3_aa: CASRPTSGRAQDTQYF

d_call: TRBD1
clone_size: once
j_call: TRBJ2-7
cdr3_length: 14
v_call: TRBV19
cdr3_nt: TGTGCCAGTACCGAGGGACAGGGACGTCACGAGCAGTACTTC
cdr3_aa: CASTEGQGRHEQYF

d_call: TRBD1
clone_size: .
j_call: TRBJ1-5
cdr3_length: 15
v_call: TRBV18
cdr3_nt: TGTGCCAGCTCACCACGGAAAGGGGGCGATCAGCCCCAGCATTTT
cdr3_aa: CASSPRKGGDQPQHF

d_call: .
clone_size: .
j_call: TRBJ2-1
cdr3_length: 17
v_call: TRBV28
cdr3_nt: TGTGCCAGCAGTTTCCGCCGGGACACCCAATCCTACAATGAGCAGTTCTTC
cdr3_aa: CASSFRRDTQSYNEQFF

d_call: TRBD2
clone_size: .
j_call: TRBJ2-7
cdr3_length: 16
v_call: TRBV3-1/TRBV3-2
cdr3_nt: TGTGCCAGCAGCACGACGACTAGCGGGGTCTCCTACGAGCAGTACTTC
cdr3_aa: CASSTTTSGVSYEQYF

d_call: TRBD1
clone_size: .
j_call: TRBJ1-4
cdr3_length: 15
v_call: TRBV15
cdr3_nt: TGTGCCACCAGTAACACAGGGGGCGCAGGAGAAAAACTGTTTTTT
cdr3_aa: CATSNTGGAGEKLFF